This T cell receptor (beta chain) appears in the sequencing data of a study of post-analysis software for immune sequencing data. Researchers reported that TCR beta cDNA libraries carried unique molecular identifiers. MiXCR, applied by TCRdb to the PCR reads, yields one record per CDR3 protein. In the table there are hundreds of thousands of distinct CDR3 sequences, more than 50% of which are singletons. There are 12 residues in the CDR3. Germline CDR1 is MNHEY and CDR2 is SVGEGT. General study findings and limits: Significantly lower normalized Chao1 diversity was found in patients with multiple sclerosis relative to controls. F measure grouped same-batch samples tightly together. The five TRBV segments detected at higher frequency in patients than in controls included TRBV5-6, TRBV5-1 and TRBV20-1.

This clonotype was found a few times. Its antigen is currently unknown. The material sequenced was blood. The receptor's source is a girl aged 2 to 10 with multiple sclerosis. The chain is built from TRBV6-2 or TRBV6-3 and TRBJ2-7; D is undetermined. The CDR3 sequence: CVTPGSSYEQYF. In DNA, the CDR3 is TGTGTCACTCCGGGCAGCTCCTACGAGCAGTACTTC.